Presented here are 7 T cell receptor beta chains from one specimen sequenced in a study of cytomegalovirus exposure and HLA in healthy donors. The PCR used 60 Vbeta and 13 Jbeta primers. Profiling relied on immunoSEQ multiplex PCR, and the TCRdb table lists in-frame clones only, not all of them. The sample has 30,000 to 40,000 clones, approximately 61% seen once; the top ten hold 20% to 25%. Source material: PBMCs. The origin of the receptors is a man aged 50 or older in good health and CMV-seropositive.

CDR3 sequence (DNA): TGTGCCAGCAGTACTCGGACAGCTCAAGAGACCCAGTACTTC. This gives the protein CASSTRTAQETQYF. The V and J genes are TRBV2 and TRBJ2-5, with D possibly TRBD1 on 6 matching bases. The germline V and J ends were trimmed by 5 bases and 2 bases, with 12 bases remaining between them. The CDR3 sequence is 14 residues long. CDR1 is SNHLY, CDR2 FYNNEI, per germline.

This clone appeared a few times. V usage is TRBV28 and J usage is TRBJ2-6; 7 bases fit TRBD1. V shed 7 bases and J 0 bases; nucleotides not matched to a gene: 6. The germline V gene encodes CDR1 MDHEN and CDR2 SYDVKM. CDR3 length: 16 amino acids. The DNA for the CDR3 is TGTGCCAGCATGTCAGGGGGTAGCTCTGGGGCCAACGTCCTGACTTTC. It codes for CASMSGGSSGANVLTF.

The rearrangement uses TRBV7-2 and TRBJ2-7; D perhaps matches TRBD1 (5 bases). V shed 1 base and J shed 2 bases, with 9 bases lying between them. The CDR3 is made up of 14 amino acids. Germline CDR1 reads SGHTA; CDR2 reads FQGNSA. The CDR3 nucleotides are TGTGCCAGCAGCTTAGAGGCAGGGCCCTACGAGCAGTACTTC. This sequence encodes CASSLEAGPYEQYF. Full variable domain (remainder filled in from reference TRBV7-2 and TRBJ2-7): GAGVSQSPSNKVTEKGKDVELRCDPISGHTALYWYRQSLGQGLEFLIYFQGNSAPDKSGLPSDRFSAERTGGSVSTLTIQRTQQEDSAVYLCASSLEAGPYEQYFGPGTRLTVT.

The chain recombines TRBV6-1 with TRBJ1-2; the match to TRBD1 covers 7 bases. J was trimmed by 6 bases and V by 6 bases; bases with no gene match: 7. The CDR3 sequence is 13 residues long. From germline, CDR1 is MNHNS and CDR2 SASEGT. The CDR3 DNA is TGTGCCAGCAGACCATCAGGGGGAGATGGCTACACCTTC. Its translation is CASRPSGGDGYTF.

A single count supports this clone. V and J are TRBV9 and TRBJ1-4; possibly TRBD1 for D (6 bases). Germline loops: CDR1 SGDLS, CDR2 YYNGEE. CDR3 length: 14 amino acids. Trimming shortened V by 5 bases and J by 7 bases, and 15 bases separated the two germline ends. CDR3 region: CASSGRGGGEKLFF. CDR3 DNA: TGTGCCAGCAGTGGCAGGGGCGGGGGTGAAAAACTGTTTTTT.

The chain is built from TRBV5-1 and TRBJ2-5; D is unclear. The CDR3 loop spans 13 amino acids. Per the germline V gene, CDR1 is SGHRS and CDR2 is YFSETQ. Trimming took off 5 bases at V and 5 bases at J, with 13 bases between the two ends. CDR3 sequence: CASRSTPVETQYF. The CDR3 nucleotides are TGCGCCAGCAGATCTACTCCCGTGGAGACCCAGTACTTC.

V usage is TRBV25-1 and J usage is TRBJ2-1; D is unclear. The V end lost 2 bases, the J end lost 7 bases, and 6 bases lay between the germline ends. CDR1 and CDR2 (germline): MGHDK, SYGVNS. CDR3 length equals 12 residues. The CDR3 sequence is CASSEQENEQFF. The CDR3 DNA is TGTGCCAGCAGTGAACAGGAAAATGAGCAGTTCTTC.